Listed here is a single T cell receptor beta chain. Its antigen remains unidentified. The source of the sample is a study of shared clonotypes between healthy human individuals. Clones were read by immunoSEQ multiplex PCR, and TCRdb kept only the in-frame ones, dropping some. The sample comprises about 800,000 clones, around 96% of which are singletons, and over 0.2% rests with the top ten. After removal of 4 bases from V and 4 bases from J, the junction contained 4 bases not matched to a gene. The V gene's germline CDR1 is SEHNR and CDR2 FQNEAQ (reference sequence). The length of the CDR3 is 14 residues. Naive CD8 populations comprised CD45RO-negative cells positively selected for CCR7, excluding terminally differentiated effector memory CD45RA+ cells. Donors, healthy HIV-negative adults, lacked recent acute infections or vaccinations. Within Nashville, Tennessee resided all donors, each a Caucasian adult.

Overall study results and limits: The authors expected sequencing depth to affect clonotype sharing among donors. Naive subsets, compared against memory subsets, generally had larger estimated richness values.

The sequence derives from a man aged 25 to 40 in good health. This chain uses TRBV7-9 with TRBJ2-1; 7 bases are a match to TRBD1. Sequenced input: naive CD8+ T cells sorted from blood. In nucleotides, the CDR3 is TGTGCCAGCAGCTCCCGGGACAGTTACAATGAGCAGTTCTTC. Protein sequence: CASSSRDSYNEQFF.